This T cell receptor (beta chain) was captured by sequencing in a study of neurological immune-mediated disorders. TCRdb ran MiXCR on the 5' RACE reads and lists one entry per CDR3 protein. The table includes over 55,000 distinct CDR3 sequences, around 10% detected once. Time point reported: longitudinal time-point 1 (baseline). Germline loops: CDR1 GTSNPN, CDR2 SVGIG (reference sequence). This CDR3 is 12 amino acids long. Trimming shortened V by 1 base and J by 3 bases, and 7 bases separated the two germline ends. The source of this sequence is a male donor with HTLV-1-associated myelopathy (HAM/TSP). This chain links TRBV30 with TRBJ2-7; tentative D call: TRBD1 (6 bases). Sequenced material: PBMCs. CDR3 sequence: CAWSGQDYEQYF. Written as DNA, the CDR3 is TGTGCCTGGAGTGGACAGGACTACGAGCAGTACTTC.